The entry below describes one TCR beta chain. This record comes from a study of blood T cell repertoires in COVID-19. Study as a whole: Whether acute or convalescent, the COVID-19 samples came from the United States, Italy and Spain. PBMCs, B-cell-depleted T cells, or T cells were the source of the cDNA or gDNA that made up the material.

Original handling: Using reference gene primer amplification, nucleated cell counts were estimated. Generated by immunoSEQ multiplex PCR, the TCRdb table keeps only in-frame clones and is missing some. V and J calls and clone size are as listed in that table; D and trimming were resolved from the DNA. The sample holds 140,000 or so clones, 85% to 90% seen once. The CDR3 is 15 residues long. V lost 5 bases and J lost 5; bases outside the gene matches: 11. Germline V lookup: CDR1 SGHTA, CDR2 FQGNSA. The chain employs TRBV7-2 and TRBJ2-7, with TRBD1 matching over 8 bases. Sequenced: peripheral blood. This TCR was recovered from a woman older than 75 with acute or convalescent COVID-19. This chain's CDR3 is CASSDRDRLYDEQYF. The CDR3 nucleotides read TGTGCCAGCAGCGACCGGGACAGGCTTTACGACGAGCAGTACTTC.